These 12 T cell receptor beta chains were all obtained from the same sample, sequenced in a study of T cell repertoires in cytomegalovirus infection. TCRdb re-analysed the reads in MiXCR, keeping a single row per CDR3 protein. Of approximately 89,000 distinct CDR3 sequences listed, more than 20% are singletons. What these receptors recognize is not known. The specimen comprised CD8+ T cells from cultured PBMCs, sampled from culture after CMV antigen stimulation. Every receptor here comes from a human donor in good health (CMV status not recorded). Some clones in this sample may be carry-over from other donors' samples.

The chain carries TRBV5-8 and TRBJ2-7, with 8 nucleotides matching TRBD1. Per germline, CDR1 SGHTS and CDR2 YDEGEE. This CDR3 is 13 amino acids long. The V and J ends lost 1 base and 6 bases, in that order; junction bases with no gene match: 3. The chain's CDR3 is CASSLTQGGEQYF. For the CDR3, the DNA is TGTGCCAGCAGCTTGACACAGGGGGGCGAGCAGTACTTC.

This clonotype was found many times. The CDR3 region is CASSLSDIRSYEQYF. CDR3 bases: TGCGCCAGCAGCCTGTCTGACATCCGCTCCTACGAGCAGTACTTC. V usage is TRBV4-1 and J usage is TRBJ2-7, with unresolved D. CDR1 is MGHRA and CDR2 is YSYEKL in the germline V gene. V lost 4 bases and J 0 bases, leaving 13 bases between the germline ends. The CDR3 runs 15 residues.

This clonotype was picked up a small number of times. The V call is TRBV5-1, the J call TRBJ1-6, with 8 bases lining up with TRBD1. V shed 2 bases and J 7 bases; nucleotides not matched to a gene: 5. This CDR3 is 15 amino acids long. Germline V gives CDR1 SGHRS, CDR2 YFSETQ. CDR3 bases: TGCGCCAGCAGCTTAAGGACAGGGTCAAATTCACCCCTCCACTTT. Translation gives CASSLRTGSNSPLHF. The full variable domain, rest sourced from reference TRBV5-1 and TRBJ1-6, is KAGVTQTPRYLIKTRGQQVTLSCSPISGHRSVSWYQQTPGQGLQFLFEYFSETQRNKGNFPGRFSGRQFSNSRSEMNVSTLELGDSALYLCASSLRTGSNSPLHFGNGTRLTVT.

In regard to this clonotype: A much more abundant neighbour one base away suggests this may be a read error. The rearrangement joins TRBV7-8 to TRBJ2-7; 9 positions match TRBD2. The CDR3 spans 15 residues. Germline-derived CDR1 and CDR2 are SGHVS and FQNEAQ. CDR3 loop: CTSSLRASGAYEQYF. The CDR3 bases are TGTACCAGCAGCTTAAGGGCTAGCGGGGCGTACGAGCAGTACTTC. Full variable domain (outside the CDR3, taken from reference TRBV7-8 and TRBJ2-7): GAGVSQSPRYKVAKRGQDVALRCDPISGHVSLFWYQQALGQGPEFLTYFQNEAQLDKSGLPSDRFFAERPEGSVSTLKIQRTQQEDSAVYLCTSSLRASGAYEQYFGPGTRLTVT.

This clonotype has ten or more counts. The chain is built from TRBV7-2 and TRBJ2-3, with D maybe TRBD1 (6 bases). The CDR3 is 16 amino acids. Germline CDR1 SGHTA, CDR2 FQGNSA. Between the trimmed V and J ends, which lost 3 bases and 6 bases, there was a span of 19 bases. CDR3 region: CASSFLAGGSSDTQYF. The CDR3 nucleotides are TGTGCCAGCAGCTTCCTAGCTGGGGGCTCATCCGATACGCAGTATTTT. The full variable domain, rest sourced from reference TRBV7-2 and TRBJ2-3, is GAGVSQSPSNKVTEKGKDVELRCDPISGHTALYWYRQSLGQGLEFLIYFQGNSAPDKSGLPSDRFSAERTGGSVSTLTIQRTQQEDSAVYLCASSFLAGGSSDTQYFGPGTRLTVL.

This clonotype was observed a few times. The gene calls are TRBV12-3 or TRBV12-4 and TRBJ2-7; a possible D gene is TRBD1 (6 bases). This CDR3 has 17 residues. The germline V and J ends were trimmed by 4 bases and 3 bases, with 22 bases remaining between them. CDR3 amino acids: CASSSRMSGTLYYEQYF. The CDR3 DNA reads TGTGCCAGCAGTTCTAGAATGTCCGGGACACTTTACTACGAGCAGTACTTC.

The chain has TRBV5-4 and TRBJ1-1; tentative D call: TRBD1 (6 bases). V lost 0 bases to trimming and J lost 2 bases, with 20 bases between them. The CDR3 consists of 18 residues. Germline loops: CDR1 SGHNT, CDR2 YYREEE (reference sequence). In DNA, the CDR3 is TGTGCCAGCAGCTTGGATGTCGGGGGGCGTTCCCGAAACACTGAAGCTTTCTTT. This encodes CASSLDVGGRSRNTEAFF. The full variable domain, with the rest looked up from reference TRBV5-4 and TRBJ1-1, is ETGVTQSPTHLIKTRGQQVTLRCSSQSGHNTVSWYQQALGQGPQFIFQYYREEENGRGNFPPRFSGLQFPNYSSELNVNALELDDSALYLCASSLDVGGRSRNTEAFFGQGTRLTVV.

A note on this clonotype: Possible read error: a much larger clone is one base away. The conserved final phenylalanine or tryptophan is absent from the CDR3, which likely points to a read error. V usage is TRBV7-9 and J usage is TRBJ1-5, with 7 bases matching TRBD1. There are 15 residues in the CDR3. V dropped 0 bases and J dropped 4; count of bases not matched to a gene: 3. The germline gives CDR1 SEHNR, CDR2 FQNEAQ (reference sequence). CDR3 sequence reads: CASSLAVTGNQPQHS. Written as DNA, the CDR3 is TGTGCCAGCAGCTTAGCTGTGACAGGGAATCAGCCCCAGCATTCT.

The rearrangement joins TRBV27 to TRBJ2-4, with TRBD1 as a possible D gene (5 bases). CDR1 MNHEY and CDR2 SMNVEV come from the germline V gene (reference sequence). The CDR3 is made up of 13 amino acids. Between the trimmed V and J ends, which lost 0 bases and 7 bases, there was a span of 7 bases. CDR3 DNA sequence: TGTGCCAGCAGTTTATCGGCAGGGAACATTCAGTACTTC. It specifies CASSLSAGNIQYF.

The chain joins TRBV28 to TRBJ2-7; D gene ambiguous. The CDR3 consists of 15 residues. Germline V gives CDR1 MDHEN, CDR2 SYDVKM. V shed 1 base and J shed 3 bases, with 13 bases lying between them. The DNA of the CDR3 is TGTGCCAGCAGTTTATTACGTCAGCTTGACTACGAGCAGTACTTC. This encodes CASSLLRQLDYEQYF.

The chain employs TRBV9 and TRBJ2-1; 10 bases match TRBD2. Germline CDR1 and CDR2: SGDLS and YYNGEE. The ends lost 1 base at V and 7 bases at J; junction bases unmatched: 5. The CDR3 consists of 15 residues. CDR3: CASSVTTGLANEQFF. For the CDR3, the DNA is TGTGCCAGCAGCGTAACAACGGGACTAGCGAATGAGCAGTTCTTC.

In this sample, this clonotype turned up a few times. The chain carries TRBV7-9 and TRBJ2-1; 8 positions agree with TRBD1. Trimming took 9 bases from V and 3 from J; bases not matched to a gene: 7. Germline V CDR1 and CDR2: SEHNR, FQNEAQ (reference sequence). CDR3 length: 14 residues. CDR3 protein: CARSDGTGYNEQFF. CDR3 coding DNA: TGTGCCAGATCCGATGGGACAGGCTACAATGAGCAGTTCTTC.